Listed here are 9 T cell receptor beta chains from one sample, sequenced in a study of beta chain features in type 1 diabetes. Their recognized antigens are unknown. General study results and limits: Significant though moderate, a shortening of TCRB CDR3s appeared in all four CD4+ subsets of Type 1 diabetes patients.

What was sequenced were expressed TCRB transcripts, since all of the isolated RNA had been reverse transcribed. Here immunoSEQ multiplex PCR was the method, and the copy in TCRdb shows in-frame clones only, minus some. The sample contains approximately 250,000 clones, approximately 11% of which appear only once. The sample was naive CD4+ T cells from blood. The receptors originated from a man aged 25 to 45 with type 1 diabetes.

This chain joins TRBV18 and TRBJ2-1; 7 positions match TRBD1. The V and J ends lost 1 base and 8 bases, in that order; junction bases with no gene match: 8. The CDR3 has 15 amino acids. Per germline, CDR1 KGHSH and CDR2 LQKENI. The CDR3 region is CASSPRQGVLDEQFF. The CDR3 DNA reads as TGTGCCAGCTCACCACGGCAGGGGGTTCTCGATGAGCAGTTCTTC.

The V call is TRBV11-2, the J call TRBJ2-5, with D perhaps TRBD1 (6 bases). The J call may be mistaken, given a closer DNA end match to TRBJ2-7. Germline loops: CDR1 SGHAT, CDR2 FQNNGV. The CDR3 is 11 residues long. CDR3: CASSPGDEQYF. In nucleotides, the CDR3 is TGTGCCAGCAGCCCAGGGGACGAGCAGTACTTC.

This chain links TRBV4-3 with TRBJ2-3, with D possibly being TRBD1 (5 bases). The CDR3 consists of 15 residues. Germline lookup yields CDR1 LGHNA and CDR2 YSLEER. V shed 1 base and J shed 6 bases, with 14 bases lying between them. CDR3 nucleotide sequence: TGCGCCAGCAGCCAAGTATCGCCAGGGCGGGATACGCAGTATTTT. Translation: CASSQVSPGRDTQYF.

This clone has just a few counts. The chain couples TRBV7-9 to TRBJ2-7; possibly TRBD2 for D (6 bases). Trimming removed 4 bases from V and 1 base from J, with 14 bases in between. CDR1 and CDR2 from the germline V gene are SEHNR and FQNEAQ (reference sequence). This CDR3 is built from 15 residues. The CDR3 here is CASSSKGGVSYEQYF. In DNA, the CDR3 is TGTGCCAGCAGCTCAAAGGGCGGGGTTTCCTACGAGCAGTACTTC.

This clone was observed a few times. The chain links TRBV6-5 to TRBJ2-2; 7 nucleotides line up with TRBD2. From germline, CDR1 is MNHEY and CDR2 SVGAGI. Germline trimming cut 2 bases from V and 5 bases from J; bases unmatched to any gene: 2. This CDR3 region has 14 residues. CDR3 region: CASSYGRETGELFF. DNA of the CDR3: TGTGCCAGCAGTTACGGGAGGGAGACCGGGGAGCTGTTTTTT.

This clone was picked up a small number of times. This sequence joins TRBV4-3 and TRBJ1-6; D is perhaps TRBD1 (6 bases). There are 16 residues in the CDR3. The V end lost 2 bases, the J end lost 5 bases, and 13 bases lay between the germline ends. CDR1 LGHNA and CDR2 YSLEER come from the germline V gene. For the CDR3, the DNA is TGCGCCAGCAGCCAAAACGGACAGCCCAATAATTCACCCCTCCACTTT. It specifies CASSQNGQPNNSPLHF.

In this sample, this clone turned up a few times. V usage is TRBV29-1 and J usage is TRBJ1-1; perhaps TRBD1 as D (5 bases). CDR1 and CDR2 (germline): SQVTM, ANQGSEA. The CDR3 is 13 residues long. Trimming cost V 4 bases and J 5 bases, with 14 bases left between them. The DNA for the CDR3 is TGCAGCGTTGTGGGGTTCGGGGGGACTGAAGCTTTCTTT. Translating it yields CSVVGFGGTEAFF. The full variable domain, completed using reference TRBV29-1 and TRBJ1-1, is SAVISQKPSRDICQRGTSLTIQCQVDSQVTMMFWYRQQPGQSLTLIATANQGSEATYESGFVIDKFPISRPNLTFSTLTVSNMSPEDSSIYLCSVVGFGGTEAFFGQGTRLTVV.

Only a few counts were recorded for this clone. The rearrangement links TRBV7-2 to TRBJ1-2, with D possibly being TRBD1 (5 bases). V lost 0 bases and J lost 1, with 9 bases in between. This CDR3 contains 15 residues. The germline CDR1 and CDR2 sequences are SGHTA and FQGNSA. The CDR3 bases are TGTGCCAGCAGCTTAGCGGGGGGGAATAACTATGGCTACACCTTC. This codes for CASSLAGGNNYGYTF.

The rearrangement uses TRBV2 and TRBJ1-5; no firm D call. The length of the CDR3 is 15 residues. Trimming removed 4 bases from V and 4 bases from J, with 14 bases in between. CDR1 and CDR2 (germline): SNHLY, FYNNEI. The CDR3 region is CASSAGRVTNQPQHF. The CDR3 DNA reads TGTGCCAGCAGTGCTGGGAGGGTGACGAATCAGCCCCAGCATTTT.